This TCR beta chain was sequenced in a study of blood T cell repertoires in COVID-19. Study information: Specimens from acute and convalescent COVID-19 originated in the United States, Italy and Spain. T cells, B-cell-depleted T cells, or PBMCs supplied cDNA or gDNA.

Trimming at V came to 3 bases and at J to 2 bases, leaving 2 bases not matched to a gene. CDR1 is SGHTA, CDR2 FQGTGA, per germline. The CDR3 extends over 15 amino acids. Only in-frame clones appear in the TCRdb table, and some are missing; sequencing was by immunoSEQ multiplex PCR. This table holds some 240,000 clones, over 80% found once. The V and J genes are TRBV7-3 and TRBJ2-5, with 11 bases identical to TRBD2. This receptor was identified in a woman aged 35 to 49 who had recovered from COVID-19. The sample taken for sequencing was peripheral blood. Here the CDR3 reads CASSLGLAEQETQYF. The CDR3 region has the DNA TGTGCCAGCAGCTTGGGACTAGCGGAACAAGAGACCCAGTACTTC.